The next 19 T cell receptor beta chains were all read from a single sample in a study of circulating CD8 cells and anti-PD-1 response in melanoma (TCRdb year 2020). Instrument on record: NextSeq 500. The QIAseq Immune Repertoire RNA Library Kit, Human TCR Panel was used to prepare TCR libraries from around 16 ng of total RNA. TCRdb applied fastp at Q25 and MiXCR to the public reads, then kept only in-frame beta chains. Each CDR3 protein gets just one entry, which takes the most common genes and DNA from the rows behind it. The sample records roughly 630 distinct CDR3 sequences, 6.3% of which are singletons. The top ten clones comprise approximately 14% of the sample. Four subsets defined by PD-1 and/or TIGIT were sorted from live CD3+CD8+TCRalphabeta+ cells on a BD FACSAria II cell sorter. Here the sequenced sample was CD8+ T cells from PBMCs, taken at baseline or after one month of anti-PD-1 therapy (not recorded which). The receptors here all came from a human donor with melanoma.

In its sample, this clonotype is large. This sequence joins TRBV27 and TRBJ2-5, with 7 bases lining up with TRBD1. The germline CDR1 and CDR2 sequences are MNHEY and SMNVEV (reference sequence). The CDR3 spans 13 residues. After removal of 5 bases from V and 7 bases from J, the junction contained 7 bases not matched to a gene. DNA for the CDR3: TGTGCCAGCAGTATAGGGGGCCTGGGGACCCAGTACTTC. It is translated as CASSIGGLGTQYF.

Comment on this clonotype: Possible read error: a much larger clone is one base away. The genes are TRBV4-1 and TRBJ2-3, with 10 bases that match TRBD2. Germline values: CDR1 MGHRA, CDR2 YSYEKL. The CDR3 has 14 amino acids. The CDR3 protein is CVSSQGLAVDTQYF. For the CDR3, the DNA is TGCGTCAGCAGCCAAGGACTAGCGGTAGATACGCAGTATTTT.

Within the sample, this clonotype is large. V usage is TRBV7-2 and J usage is TRBJ1-1; no clear D gene. The CDR3 runs to 11 residues. Looked up from germline, CDR1 is SGHTA and CDR2 is FQGNSA. V was trimmed by 3 bases and J by 5 bases, leaving 4 bases between them. For the CDR3, the DNA is TGTGCCAGCAGCTTCCGGACTGAAGCTTTCTTT. It yields the protein CASSFRTEAFF. Based on the CDR3 plus reference TRBV7-2 and TRBJ1-1, the full variable domain is GAGVSQSPSNKVTEKGKDVELRCDPISGHTALYWYRQSLGQGLEFLIYFQGNSAPDKSGLPSDRFSAERTGGSVSTLTIQRTQQEDSAVYLCASSFRTEAFFGQGTRLTVV.

This clonotype showed up just a few times. A read error may explain this, as a much larger clone is one base away. The V and J genes are TRBV24-1 and TRBJ2-7; D may be TRBD1 (6 bases). This CDR3 contains 13 residues. Per the germline V gene, CDR1 is KGHDR and CDR2 is SFDVKD. DNA of the CDR3: TGTGCCGCCAGCCGGGACATCCAGACCCAGAAGTACTTC. Protein sequence: CAASRDIQTQKYF.

By proportion, this clonotype is large. The chain recombines TRBV4-3 with TRBJ2-4; 7 nucleotides agree with TRBD1. Per the germline V gene, CDR1 is LGHNA and CDR2 is YSLEER. J gave up 8 bases and V 5 bases, and 12 bases lay outside the gene matches. The CDR3 has 15 amino acids. In nucleotides, the CDR3 is TGCGCCAGCAGCACGAACAGGGGTCCCTCTGACATTCAGTACTTC. This sequence encodes CASSTNRGPSDIQYF.

This clonotype is large. This chain links TRBV29-1 with TRBJ2-7; 7 nucleotides match TRBD1. Germline V gives CDR1 SQVTM, CDR2 ANQGSEA. After removal of 4 bases from V and 2 bases from J, the junction contained 2 bases not matched to a gene. The CDR3 runs 12 residues. For the CDR3, the DNA is TGCAGCGTTGGGCAGGGGGCCTACGAGCAGTACTTC. Amino acids: CSVGQGAYEQYF.

By sample fraction, this clonotype is large (0.1 to 1%). V usage is TRBV18 and J usage is TRBJ2-7; D remains unclear. The germline CDR1 and CDR2 sequences are KGHSH and LQKENI. V lost 3 bases and J lost 3, with 6 bases in between. CDR3 size: 12 residues. CDR3 nucleotide sequence: TGTGCCAGCTCACCCTCGCTCTACGAGCAGTACTTC. Translation: CASSPSLYEQYF.

By share of the sample, this clonotype is large. The rearrangement uses TRBV12-3 or TRBV12-4 and TRBJ1-4; maybe TRBD1 (6 bases). The CDR3 contains 13 residues. V dropped 4 bases and J dropped 7 bases, with 10 bases sitting between them. CDR3 in DNA: TGTGCCAGCAGTTCAACAGGGTTTGAAAAACTGTTTTTT. Its protein is CASSSTGFEKLFF.

This clonotype is medium-sized in the sample. The chain uses TRBV27 and TRBJ2-2; no definite D call. V was clipped by 7 bases and J by 7 bases, with 13 bases between them. This CDR3 is 13 amino acids long. The germline CDR1 and CDR2 sequences are MNHEY and SMNVEV (reference sequence). CDR3 nucleotides: TGTGCCAGCAAACCCTCGGCAGTCGGGGAGCTGTTTTTT. It yields the protein CASKPSAVGELFF.

This clonotype is labeled large. This chain connects TRBV7-3 to TRBJ2-1; TRBD1 is a possible D gene (6 bases). CDR3 length: 13 residues. Germline values: CDR1 SGHTA, CDR2 FQGTGA. V shed 3 bases and J shed 7 bases, with 10 bases lying between them. The CDR3 region has the DNA TGTGCCAGCAGCTTGGGGACACGAAATGAGCAGTTCTTC. It specifies CASSLGTRNEQFF.

Judged by abundance, this clonotype is large. This chain joins TRBV19 and TRBJ1-2; 12 bases line up with TRBD1. The CDR3 sequence is 16 residues long. J gave up 2 bases and V 5 bases, and 6 bases lay outside the gene matches. CDR1 is LNHDA and CDR2 is SQIVND in the germline V gene (reference sequence). Written as DNA, the CDR3 is TGTGCCAGTAGTCCTCTGGGACAGGGGGCGAACTATGGCTACACCTTC. It yields the protein CASSPLGQGANYGYTF.

Sample share makes this clonotype large (0.1 to 1%). This chain joins TRBV20-1 and TRBJ2-7, with a possible D match to TRBD2 (5 bases). Trimming shortened V by 1 base and J by 0 bases, and 13 bases separated the two germline ends. Germline V gives CDR1 DFQATT, CDR2 SNEGSKA (reference sequence). This CDR3 is built from 15 residues. In nucleotides, the CDR3 is TGCAGTGCTAGAGGCACTAGTCATTCCTCCTACGAGCAGTACTTC. Protein product: CSARGTSHSSYEQYF.

The V call is TRBV5-5, the J call TRBJ2-2; 12 positions agree with TRBD1. V shed 7 bases, J shed 6 bases, and the junction held 1 base outside the gene matches. This CDR3 is built from 13 residues. Germline loops: CDR1 SGHKS, CDR2 YYEKEE (reference sequence). The CDR3 region has the DNA TGTGCCAGCCGGGACAGGGGGCCCGGGGAGCTGTTTTTT. This codes for CASRDRGPGELFF.

Within the sample, this clonotype is large. The chain carries TRBV11-1 and TRBJ1-1; D not resolved. V was pared by 2 bases and J by 1 base, with 8 bases between. The germline V gene encodes CDR1 SGHAT and CDR2 FQDESV (reference sequence). The CDR3 extends over 14 amino acids. As DNA, the CDR3 is TGTGCCAGCAGCTTATATGACGGGAACACTGAAGCTTTCTTT. Translation gives CASSLYDGNTEAFF.

The sample holds a few counts of this clonotype. The V and J genes are TRBV25-1 and TRBJ2-5; no reliable D call. Trimming took off 1 base at V and 5 bases at J, with 11 bases between the two ends. CDR3 length: 14 residues. Germline lookup yields CDR1 MGHDK and CDR2 SYGVNS. As DNA, the CDR3 is TGTGCCAGCAGTGAATGGAAGGGTTGGGAGACCCAGTACTTC. It is translated as CASSEWKGWETQYF.

In its sample, this clonotype is large (0.1 to 1%). The chain uses TRBV4-2 and TRBJ2-1; maybe TRBD2 (6 bases). The germline gives CDR1 LGHNA, CDR2 YNFKEQ. There are 15 residues in the CDR3. V was trimmed by 1 base and J by 7 bases, leaving 14 bases between them. CDR3 DNA sequence: TGTGCCAGCAGCCAAGGTGGCTGGACTACAAATGAGCAGTTCTTC. It translates to CASSQGGWTTNEQFF.

V is TRBV4-2 and J is TRBJ2-7, with 8 bases lining up with TRBD1. The CDR3 is made up of 14 amino acids. CDR1 LGHNA and CDR2 YNFKEQ come from the germline V gene. J was trimmed by 3 bases and V by 6 bases; bases with no gene match: 7. The CDR3 loop reads CASSPGTGDYEQYF. As DNA, the CDR3 is TGTGCCAGCAGTCCCGGGACAGGTGACTACGAGCAGTACTTC.

As concerns this clonotype: A clone one base away is much larger, so this may be a read error. The chain is built from TRBV18 and TRBJ2-7, with a weak D call TRBD1 (5 bases). The CDR3 is made up of 11 amino acids. Germline loops: CDR1 KGHSH, CDR2 LQKENI. DNA of the CDR3: TGTGCCGGCTCAGACAGCTACGAGCAGTACTTC. Residues: CAGSDSYEQYF.

This clonotype qualifies as large. The V gene is TRBV27, the J gene TRBJ2-7; 8 bases line up with TRBD1. With 3 bases clipped from V and 3 bases from J, the junction kept 7 bases outside the gene matches. Germline loops: CDR1 MNHEY, CDR2 SMNVEV (reference sequence). This CDR3 spans 15 amino acids. CDR3 nucleotides: TGTGCCAGCAGTTTCCAACAGGGGGTGGTCTACGAGCAGTACTTC. Translated: CASSFQQGVVYEQYF.